Shown below are 22 T cell receptor beta chains from a single sample sequenced in a study of cytomegalovirus exposure and HLA in healthy donors. The primer mix had 60 Vbeta and 13 Jbeta primers. Assay: immunoSEQ multiplex PCR; the TCRdb copy retains only in-frame clones and omits some. The profile covers around 80,000 clones, with approximately 78% appearing a single time and 3.5% to 5.5% taken by the ten largest. Sequencing was performed on PBMCs. These receptor sequences come from a man aged 35-49 years in good health and CMV-seronegative.

The chain uses TRBV7-2 and TRBJ2-7; TRBD1 agrees at 7 bases. The V gene end was trimmed by 1 base and the J gene end by 2 bases; junction bases not matched to a gene: 5. This CDR3 contains 15 residues. Germline lookup yields CDR1 SGHTA and CDR2 FQGNSA. CDR3 DNA sequence: TGTGCCAGCAGCTTAGTAGGACAGGCCACCTACGAGCAGTACTTC. It is translated as CASSLVGQATYEQYF.

The chain couples TRBV5-6 to TRBJ1-2; D is perhaps TRBD1 (5 bases). With 3 bases removed from V and 2 bases from J, the gap between germline ends came to 17 bases. Germline CDR1 is SGHDT and CDR2 is YYEEEE. CDR3 length: 16 amino acids. CDR3 protein: CASSSVRGTANYGYTF. CDR3 sequence (DNA): TGTGCCAGCAGCTCAGTCCGGGGGACGGCCAACTATGGCTACACCTTC.

The chain combines TRBV6-1 with TRBJ2-5; 9 bases map to TRBD1. The J call may be faulty, since TRBJ2-7 better matches the DNA end. This CDR3 is built from 13 residues. The germline V gene has CDR1 MNHNS and CDR2 SASEGT. The CDR3 sequence is CASRETGGIEQYF. For the CDR3, the DNA is TGTGCCAGCAGGGAGACAGGGGGAATCGAGCAGTACTTC.

This chain connects TRBV4-1 to TRBJ2-1; 9 bases agree with TRBD1. This CDR3 comprises 15 residues. The ends lost 1 base at V and 7 bases at J; junction bases unmatched: 5. CDR1 and CDR2 from the germline V gene are MGHRA and YSYEKL. The CDR3 nucleotides read TGCGCCAGCAGCCAAGCGGGACAGGGCGGAAATGAGCAGTTCTTC. Translating gives CASSQAGQGGNEQFF.

The V and J genes are TRBV28 and TRBJ1-2, with D unresolved. Looked up from germline, CDR1 is MDHEN and CDR2 is SYDVKM. The germline V and J ends were trimmed by 5 bases and 0 bases, with 13 bases remaining between them. CDR3 size: 15 residues. The CDR3 DNA reads as TGTGCCAGCAGTCCTCGGAGGGTAACTAACTATGGCTACACCTTC. Translating it yields CASSPRRVTNYGYTF.

The J gene is TRBJ2-4, the V gene TRBV7-9; TRBD1 might be the D (6 bases). Germline CDR1 SEHNR, CDR2 FQNEAQ (reference sequence). V was shortened by 8 bases and J by 8 bases, with 13 bases between the two germline ends. This CDR3 has 12 amino acids. The CDR3 DNA reads TGTGCCAGCCGAGGGGGTGGGGACATTCAGTACTTC. Its translation: CASRGGGDIQYF.

This chain joins TRBV7-3 and TRBJ1-1; maybe TRBD1 (5 bases). The V gene's germline CDR1 is SGHTA and CDR2 FQGTGA. Trimming cost V 5 bases and J 4 bases, with 14 bases left between them. The CDR3 has 14 residues. The CDR3 region is CASSPYAGPTEAFF. The CDR3 DNA follows: TGTGCCAGCAGCCCGTACGCGGGGCCCACTGAAGCTTTCTTT.

This chain uses TRBV2 with TRBJ2-1; 8 positions match TRBD2. This CDR3 is 19 amino acids long. V shed 7 bases and J 4 bases; nucleotides not matched to a gene: 21. CDR1 and CDR2 (germline): SNHLY, FYNNEI. The CDR3 sequence: CASTEPPRSGTRTYNEQFF. In DNA, the CDR3 is TGTGCCAGCACCGAACCTCCGAGATCCGGGACTAGAACTTACAATGAGCAGTTCTTC.

V gene TRBV5-1 combines with J gene TRBJ2-7, with 9 bases lining up with TRBD1. V gave up 7 bases and J gave up 2 bases; unmatched junction bases: 10. Germline assignment: CDR1 SGHRS and CDR2 YFSETQ. The CDR3 has 15 residues. This CDR3 is CASGRDRVGTYEQYF. The DNA of the CDR3 is TGCGCCAGCGGCCGGGACAGGGTGGGGACCTACGAGCAGTACTTC. Looking up the rest from reference TRBV5-1 and TRBJ2-7 gives the full variable domain: KAGVTQTPRYLIKTRGQQVTLSCSPISGHRSVSWYQQTPGQGLQFLFEYFSETQRNKGNFPGRFSGRQFSNSRSEMNVSTLELGDSALYLCASGRDRVGTYEQYFGPGTRLTVT.

This sequence joins TRBV28 and TRBJ2-5; D perhaps matches TRBD2 (6 bases). Germline V gene lookup returns CDR1 MDHEN and CDR2 SYDVKM. The CDR3 spans 15 residues. V lost 4 bases and J 3 bases, leaving 15 bases between the germline ends. DNA for the CDR3: TGTGCCAGCAGTTCTATGACTAGTCTAGAAGAGACCCAGTACTTC. Its protein product is CASSSMTSLEETQYF.

The chain combines TRBV19 with TRBJ1-2; D unresolved. V was clipped by 0 bases and J by 2 bases, with 7 bases between them. Germline V gene lookup returns CDR1 LNHDA and CDR2 SQIVND (reference sequence). The CDR3 loop spans 14 amino acids. The CDR3 sequence: CASSIDLGNYGYTF. Written as DNA, the CDR3 is TGTGCCAGTAGTATAGATCTAGGCAACTATGGCTACACCTTC. Full variable domain (rest looked up from reference TRBV19 and TRBJ1-2): DGGITQSPKYLFRKEGQNVTLSCEQNLNHDAMYWYRQDPGQGLRLIYYSQIVNDFQKGDIAEGYSVSREKKESFPLTVTSAQKNPTAFYLCASSIDLGNYGYTFGSGTRLTVV.

The genes are TRBV28 and TRBJ2-7; 9 bases line up with TRBD1. The CDR3 runs to 12 residues. V lost 10 bases and J lost 4; bases outside the gene matches: 5. Germline CDR1 and CDR2: MDHEN and SYDVKM. CDR3 residues: CATQGARYEQYF. CDR3 sequence (DNA): TGTGCCACACAGGGGGCGCGATACGAGCAGTACTTC. The full variable domain, completed using reference TRBV28 and TRBJ2-7, is DVKVTQSSRYLVKRTGEKVFLECVQDMDHENMFWYRQDPGLGLRLIYFSYDVKMKEKGDIPEGYSVSREKKERFSLILESASTNQTSMYLCATQGARYEQYFGPGTRLTVT.

This rearrangement joins TRBV30 to TRBJ1-5; 7 nucleotides align to TRBD1. V dropped 0 bases and J dropped 3; count of bases not matched to a gene: 5. The CDR3 is made up of 15 amino acids. Germline values: CDR1 GTSNPN, CDR2 SVGIG (reference sequence). CDR3 in DNA: TGTGCCTGGAGTGTACTTGGGACAGACAATCAGCCCCAGCATTTT. It specifies CAWSVLGTDNQPQHF.

V usage is TRBV2 and J usage is TRBJ2-2; 8 bases match TRBD2. Germline V gene lookup returns CDR1 SNHLY and CDR2 FYNNEI. V trimming: 7 bases; J trimming: 3 bases; junction bases outside the gene matches: 4. This CDR3 is built from 14 residues. The CDR3 protein is CASNSGIHTGELFF. In DNA form, the CDR3 reads TGTGCCAGCAATAGCGGGATTCACACCGGGGAGCTGTTTTTT.

The V call is TRBV7-2, the J call TRBJ2-5; 10 bases are shared with TRBD2. Trimming at V came to 1 base and at J to 5 bases, leaving 13 bases not matched to a gene. This CDR3 contains 18 residues. Germline CDR1 SGHTA, CDR2 FQGNSA. For the CDR3, the DNA is TGTGCCAGCAGCTTAGATGGGGCTAGCGGGAGATTTTGGGAGACCCAGTACTTC. Translating it yields CASSLDGASGRFWETQYF.

This clone has a handful of counts. This sequence joins TRBV5-1 and TRBJ2-5; 7 nucleotides line up with TRBD2. Germline trimming cut 0 bases from V and 5 bases from J; bases unmatched to any gene: 4. Germline-derived CDR1 and CDR2 are SGHRS and YFSETQ. The CDR3 has 14 amino acids. The CDR3: CASSLVAGRETQYF. The CDR3 region has the DNA TGCGCCAGCAGCTTGGTAGCGGGTCGGGAGACCCAGTACTTC.

This chain uses TRBV10-3 with TRBJ2-7, with D possibly TRBD1 on 5 matching bases. In germline, CDR1 is ENHRY, CDR2 SYGVKD. The CDR3 is 16 residues long. Trimming cost V 8 bases and J 4 bases, with 24 bases left between them. This CDR3 is CAISPTSTVSTYEQYF. CDR3 nucleotides: TGTGCCATCTCTCCCACCTCGACAGTATCCACATACGAGCAGTACTTC.

This chain uses TRBV18 with TRBJ2-1; D remains ambiguous. V lost 1 base, J lost 6 bases, and 13 bases lay in between. There are 15 residues in the CDR3. From germline, CDR1 is KGHSH and CDR2 LQKENI. CDR3 loop: CASSPRQARSNEQFF. CDR3 sequence (DNA): TGTGCCAGCTCACCACGGCAGGCCAGAAGCAATGAGCAGTTCTTC.

J is TRBJ2-5 and V is TRBV5-1; D remains ambiguous. Germline loops: CDR1 SGHRS, CDR2 YFSETQ. This CDR3 contains 14 residues. Trimming pared 4 bases from V and 7 bases from J, leaving 17 bases between. The DNA for the CDR3 is TGCGCCAGCAGCCCCGGAGATGTCCCCGGGACCCAGTACTTC. It is translated as CASSPGDVPGTQYF.

The chain couples TRBV5-6 to TRBJ1-2; 11 positions match TRBD1. The trim removed 5 bases at V and 4 bases at J, leaving 10 bases unmatched. This CDR3 is 16 amino acids long. Germline lookup yields CDR1 SGHDT and CDR2 YYEEEE. The CDR3 sequence: CASSRSPGTGGYGYTF. The CDR3 DNA sequence: TGTGCCAGCAGTAGAAGTCCCGGGACAGGGGGCTATGGCTACACCTTC.

This clone was observed a few times. The chain carries TRBV5-1 and TRBJ2-2; 13 bases align to TRBD2. Unmatched junction bases numbered 10, after V lost 4 bases and J lost 7 bases. The CDR3 runs 17 residues. Germline CDR1 and CDR2: SGHRS and YFSETQ. The CDR3 bases are TGCGCCAGCAGCCCCGGACTAGCGGGAGACGGGAACGGGGAGCTGTTTTTT. Its protein product is CASSPGLAGDGNGELFF.

The CDR3 region is CASSQGRDRVTEGKNIQYF. Here the CDR3 DNA reads TGTGCCAGCAGCCAAGGCCGGGACAGGGTGACGGAGGGCAAAAACATTCAGTACTTC. V and J are TRBV4-2 and TRBJ2-4, with 9 bases lining up with TRBD1. The CDR3 runs 19 residues. J was trimmed by 3 bases and V by 1 base; bases with no gene match: 13. The germline CDR1 and CDR2 sequences are LGHNA and YNFKEQ.